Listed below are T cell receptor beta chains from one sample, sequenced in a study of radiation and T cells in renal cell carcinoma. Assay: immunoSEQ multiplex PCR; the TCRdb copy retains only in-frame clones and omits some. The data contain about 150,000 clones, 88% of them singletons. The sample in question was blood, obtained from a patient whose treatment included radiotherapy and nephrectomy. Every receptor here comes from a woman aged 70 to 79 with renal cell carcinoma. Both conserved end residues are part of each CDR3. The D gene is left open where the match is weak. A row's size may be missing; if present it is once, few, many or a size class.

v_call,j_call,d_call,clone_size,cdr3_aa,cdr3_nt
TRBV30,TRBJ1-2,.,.,CAWIERGGANYGYTF,TGTGCCTGGATCGAGCGGGGGGGTGCTAACTATGGCTACACCTTC
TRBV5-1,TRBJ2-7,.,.,CASSLAGRSSYEQYF,TGCGCCAGCAGCTTGGCAGGAAGATCCTCCTACGAGCAGTACTTC
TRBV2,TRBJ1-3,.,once,CASSEGPSASGNTIYF,TGTGCCAGCAGTGAAGGTCCCAGTGCCTCTGGAAACACCATATATTTT
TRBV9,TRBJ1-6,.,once,CASSGQTGVNSPLHF,TGTGCCAGCAGCGGCCAGACAGGAGTTAATTCACCCCTCCACTTT
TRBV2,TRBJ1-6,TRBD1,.,CASSERGQHSPLHF,TGTGCCAGCAGTGAACGGGGACAGCATTCACCCCTCCACTTT
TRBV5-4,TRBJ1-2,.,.,CASSFEGVVANYGYTF,TGTGCCAGCAGCTTCGAAGGGGTCGTAGCTAACTATGGCTACACCTTC
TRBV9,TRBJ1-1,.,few,CASSIGAEAFF,TGTGCCAGCAGCATAGGGGCTGAAGCTTTCTTT
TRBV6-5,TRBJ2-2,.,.,CATRRSGTNTGELFF,TGTGCCACCCGGAGGTCGGGGACTAACACCGGGGAGCTGTTTTTT
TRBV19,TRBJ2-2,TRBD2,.,CASSIPTSGGRTGELFF,TGTGCCAGTAGTATACCGACTAGCGGGGGGCGCACCGGGGAGCTGTTTTTT
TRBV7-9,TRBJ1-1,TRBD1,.,CASSSGQGNTEAFF,TGTGCCAGCAGCTCGGGACAGGGGAACACTGAAGCTTTCTTT
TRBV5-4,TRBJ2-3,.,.,CASSLGGGSTDTQYF,TGTGCCAGCAGCTTGGGGGGCGGGAGCACAGATACGCAGTATTTT
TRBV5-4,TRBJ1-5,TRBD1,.,CASSIDRVNQPQHF,TGTGCCAGCAGCATCGACAGGGTCAATCAGCCCCAGCATTTT
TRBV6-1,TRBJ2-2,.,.,CASLKGGGNTGELFF,TGTGCCAGTCTCAAGGGAGGGGGCAACACCGGGGAGCTGTTTTTT
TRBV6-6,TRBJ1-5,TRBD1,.,CASSYSRRGQVQPQHF,TGTGCCAGCAGTTACTCGAGACGTGGACAGGTTCAGCCCCAGCATTTT
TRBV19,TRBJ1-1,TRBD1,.,CASSIRGQGYTEAFF,TGTGCCAGTAGTATACGCGGACAGGGGTACACTGAAGCTTTCTTT
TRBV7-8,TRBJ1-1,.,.,CASSLVGMNTEAFF,TGTGCCAGCAGCTTAGTCGGTATGAACACTGAAGCTTTCTTT
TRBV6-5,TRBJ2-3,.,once,CASTRLGSSTDTQYF,TGTGCCAGCACCCGATTGGGTTCTAGCACAGATACGCAGTATTTT
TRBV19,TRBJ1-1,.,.,CASSGYRVGGPEAFF,TGTGCCAGTAGTGGATACAGGGTGGGGGGGCCTGAAGCTTTCTTT
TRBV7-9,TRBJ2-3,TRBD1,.,CASSFLDRAATDTQYF,TGTGCCAGCAGCTTTCTGGACAGGGCGGCGACAGATACGCAGTATTTT
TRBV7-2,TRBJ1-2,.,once,CASSLGAAYGYTF,TGTGCCAGCAGCTTAGGGGCAGCCTATGGCTACACCTTC
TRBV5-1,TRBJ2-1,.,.,CASRPGGGMGYNEQFF,TGCGCCAGCAGACCCGGAGGGGGAATGGGGTACAATGAGCAGTTCTTC
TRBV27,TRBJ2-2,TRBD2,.,CASCNLAGNTGELFF,TGTGCCAGCTGCAATCTAGCGGGGAACACCGGGGAGCTGTTTTTT
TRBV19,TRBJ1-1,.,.,CASSIVTEAFF,TGTGCCAGTAGTATAGTTACAGAAGCTTTCTTT
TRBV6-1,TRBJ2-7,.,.,CASSEASGQSSERVEQYF,TGTGCCAGCAGTGAAGCCTCAGGACAGAGTTCCGAACGGGTCGAGCAGTACTTC
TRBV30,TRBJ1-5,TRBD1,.,CAWSGPGQGGNQPQHF,TGTGCCTGGAGTGGACCGGGACAGGGGGGAAATCAGCCCCAGCATTTT
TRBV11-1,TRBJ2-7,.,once,CASSFQGTTYEQYF,TGTGCCAGCAGCTTTCAGGGGACCACCTACGAGCAGTACTTC
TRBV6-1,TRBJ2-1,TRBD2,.,CASSEVTSGGNEQFF,TGTGCCAGCAGTGAAGTCACTAGCGGGGGCAATGAGCAGTTCTTC
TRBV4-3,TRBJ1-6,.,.,CASSQAQTNSPLHF,TGCGCCAGCAGCCAAGCCCAAACCAATTCACCCCTCCACTTT
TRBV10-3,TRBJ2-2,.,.,CAISGGTGELFF,TGTGCCATCAGTGGTGGCACCGGGGAGCTGTTTTTT
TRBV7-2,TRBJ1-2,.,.,CASSLPTTGSSGYTF,TGTGCCAGCAGCCTACCTACGACAGGCTCTAGCGGCTACACCTTC
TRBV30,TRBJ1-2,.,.,CASMTDYGYTF,TGTGCCTCCATGACTGACTATGGCTACACCTTC
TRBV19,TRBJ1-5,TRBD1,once,CASSKSGTGGSNQPQHF,TGTGCCAGTAGTAAATCCGGGACAGGGGGAAGCAATCAGCCCCAGCATTTT
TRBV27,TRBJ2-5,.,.,CASSTRQFTPQETQYF,TGTGCCAGCAGTACCAGACAGTTCACCCCTCAAGAGACCCAGTACTTC
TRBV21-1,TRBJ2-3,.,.,CASSRDTSGGSTDTQYF,TGTGCCAGCAGCAGGGACACTAGCGGGGGGAGCACAGATACGCAGTATTTT
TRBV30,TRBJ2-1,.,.,CAWSGFRGRTYNEQFF,TGTGCCTGGAGTGGGTTCAGGGGAAGGACGTACAATGAGCAGTTCTTC
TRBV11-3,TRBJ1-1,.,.,CASSLYQRGTEAFF,TGTGCCAGCAGCTTATACCAGCGGGGCACTGAAGCTTTCTTT
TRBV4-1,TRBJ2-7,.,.,CATGQYGEQYF,TGCGCCACCGGACAGTACGGCGAGCAGTACTTC
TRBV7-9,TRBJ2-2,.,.,CASSLDMTPGELFF,TGTGCCAGCAGCTTAGACATGACACCCGGGGAGCTGTTTTTT
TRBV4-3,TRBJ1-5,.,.,CASSQVSGQPQHF,TGCGCCAGCAGCCAAGTGTCTGGTCAGCCCCAGCATTTT
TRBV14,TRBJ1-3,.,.,CASSQEGRTTIYF,TGTGCCAGCAGCCAAGAGGGTAGAACCACCATATATTTT
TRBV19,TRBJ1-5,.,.,CASSTPGAGLNSNQPQHF,TGTGCCAGTAGTACCCCGGGGGCAGGTCTTAATAGCAATCAGCCCCAGCATTTT
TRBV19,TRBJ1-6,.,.,CASSGGAYNSPLHF,TGTGCCAGTAGTGGGGGTGCCTATAATTCACCCCTCCACTTT
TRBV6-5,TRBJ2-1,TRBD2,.,CASRGGSSYNEQFF,TGTGCCAGCAGGGGGGGGAGCTCCTACAATGAGCAGTTCTTC
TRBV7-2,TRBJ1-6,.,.,CASSAMSSYNSPLHF,TGTGCCAGCAGCGCAATGAGCTCCTATAATTCACCCCTCCACTTT
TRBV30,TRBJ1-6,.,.,CAWSGGTGDAYNSPLHF,TGTGCCTGGAGTGGTGGCACAGGAGACGCCTATAATTCACCCCTCCACTTT
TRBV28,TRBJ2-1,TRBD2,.,CASKLVSGSYNEQFF,TGTGCCAGCAAATTAGTCAGCGGGAGCTACAATGAGCAGTTCTTC
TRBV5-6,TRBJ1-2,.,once,CASSFPGTNYGYTF,TGTGCCAGCAGCTTTCCAGGGACTAACTATGGCTACACCTTC